This T cell receptor (beta chain) was recorded in a study of blood T cell repertoires in COVID-19 (dated by TCRdb to about 2020). A note on the overall study: Collaborator samples came from the United States, Italy and Spain and covered acute and convalescent phases of COVID-19. Deeply sampled blood TCRbeta repertoires from subjects exposed to, actively infected with, or recovered from COVID-19 were included in the dataset. Where available, HLA class I and class II types were obtained from metadata supplied by the sample provider rather than from assay-based typing. A de-identified subject ID, COVID-19 status, age in years and sex were almost always included in the sample metadata. The material from the prospective study consisted of cDNA or gDNA derived from T cells, B-cell-depleted T cells, or PBMCs. The repertoires were released in a freely available public database intended as a resource for research on the immune response to SARS-CoV-2. Samples were obtained from the ongoing ImmuneRACE study (first 160 participants) and from some 1,200 subjects provided by 6 global collaborators.

The CDR3 spans 13 residues, from the cysteine through the phenylalanine. The kept DNA is CDR3 alone, 39 bases in frame from the first base. Deletion took 0 bases off V and 6 bases off J, with a span of 8 bases between the germline ends. CDR1 and CDR2 were assigned from the germline V gene as MNHNS and SASEGT. Participants in the prospective study were enrolled through a virtual design, were aged about 18 to 100 years, and lived in roughly 26 United States geographic areas. Cohort assignment in the prospective study relied on participant-reported clinical history from a screening survey and a study questionnaire. Recovered participants in ImmuneRACE Cohort 3 were defined by two consecutive negative NP/OP PCR tests, clearance by a healthcare professional, or resolution of symptoms. Each participant in the prospective study had whole blood, serum and a nasopharyngeal or oropharyngeal swab collected by mobile phlebotomists. Participants in the prospective study had the option to provide additional blood draws and questionnaires over a roughly two-month period. Blood samples from the prospective study were shipped frozen or at room temperature prior to DNA extraction.

Summary of the overall study and its limitations: The amount of clinical and demographic metadata varied by source and participant and was provided uncurated.

TCRbeta CDR3 regions were amplified from genomic DNA using the immunoSEQ Assay, a bias-controlled multiplex PCR. Turning to the authors' computational methods: The number of nucleated cells in each sample was estimated by amplification of reference gene primers within the assay. To quantify the absolute abundance of each unique TCRbeta CDR3 rearrangement, sequence reads were collapsed and filtered. For each sample, productive Simpson clonality was calculated by taking the square root of Simpson's diversity index across productive rearrangements. TCRdb holds this immuneACCESS table with in-frame rearrangements only. Some clones are missing; in checked studies, unresolved V genes explain under half, and the rest has no known cause. For V, J and clone size, that table is used; D and trimming come from the DNA. The sample has 300,000 to 400,000 clones on record, about 88% of them singletons. Approximately 2.5% of the sample rests with the top ten.

About this clone itself: Its antigen target is currently unknown. Qualities for individual bases were not recorded, and no much larger clone is one base off.

The rearranged segments are TRBV6-1 and TRBJ2-5; a weak D assignment points to TRBD2 (7 bases agree). The receptor's source is a man in his 60s who had recovered from COVID-19. The sequencing sample was made of PBMCs or T cells enriched from blood (not recorded which). In nucleotide form, the sequence is TGTGCCAGCAGTGAAGCGGGGGGGCAGACCCAGTACTTC. It translates to CASSEAGGQTQYF.